Listed here are 21 T cell receptor beta chains from one sample, sequenced in a study of CD8+ T cells in alopecia areata. Treatment noted: oral pan-JAK inhibitor, 5-10 mg twice daily. Extraction and reverse transcription of RNA yielded cDNA as the sequencing template. Assay used: immunoSEQ multiplex PCR; TCRdb lists only in-frame clones, some missing. The top ten clones hold 0.4% to 0.55% of a sample with roughly 200,000 clones, around two fifths of them seen once. Sequenced here: CD4+ T cells sorted from blood, sampled at approximately week 30, from a patient treated with tofacitinib. The receptor source for this set is a human donor with alopecia areata.

This chain connects TRBV11-2 to TRBJ2-1; 7 positions match TRBD2. Germline CDR1 and CDR2: SGHAT and FQNNGV. The CDR3 extends over 15 amino acids. With 5 bases clipped from V and 7 bases from J, the junction kept 11 bases outside the gene matches. The CDR3 sequence: CASSPTGMGGNEQFF. In nucleotides, the CDR3 is TGTGCCAGCAGCCCCACGGGGATGGGAGGGAATGAGCAGTTCTTC.

This clone was found a few times. The rearrangement joins TRBV2 to TRBJ2-7, with D possibly being TRBD1 or TRBD2 (7 bases each). This CDR3 is built from 14 residues. The V gene's germline CDR1 is SNHLY and CDR2 FYNNEI. V was shortened by 6 bases and J by 0 bases, with 12 bases between the two germline ends. The CDR3 here is CASSQGGSSYEQYF. The CDR3 DNA reads as TGTGCCAGCAGCCAGGGGGGGTCCTCCTACGAGCAGTACTTC. Together with reference TRBV2 and TRBJ2-7, the CDR3 gives the full variable domain: EPEVTQTPSHQVTQMGQEVILRCVPISNHLYFYWYRQILGQKVEFLVSFYNNEISEKSEIFDDQFSVERPDGSNFTLKIRSTKLEDSAMYFCASSQGGSSYEQYFGPGTRLTVT.

This clone was picked up a small number of times. The J gene is TRBJ2-7, the V gene TRBV16; D call uncertain. Germline-derived CDR1 and CDR2 are KGHSY and FQNENV. Trimming took 2 bases from V and 5 from J, leaving 10 bases between them. This CDR3 comprises 13 residues. CDR3 residues: CASSQVGSDEQYF. The CDR3 DNA is TGTGCCAGCAGCCAAGTAGGGTCCGACGAGCAGTACTTC.

V and J are TRBV7-2 and TRBJ2-7; 8 positions match TRBD1. Trimming took 5 bases from V and 4 from J; bases not matched to a gene: 7. This CDR3 contains 14 residues. Germline V CDR1 and CDR2: SGHTA, FQGNSA. The DNA of the CDR3 is TGTGCCAGCAGCACGGACAGGGTAGTGTACGAGCAGTACTTC. Its translation: CASSTDRVVYEQYF.

The chain couples TRBV2 to TRBJ2-7; possibly TRBD1 for D (6 bases). CDR1 is SNHLY, CDR2 FYNNEI, per germline. V was pared by 10 bases and J by 2 bases, with 15 bases between. The CDR3 consists of 13 residues. This CDR3 reads CATGTSGTYEQYF. The DNA for the CDR3 is TGTGCCACCGGGACATCTGGTACCTACGAGCAGTACTTC.

V and J are TRBV5-1 and TRBJ2-7; 10 bases map to TRBD1. From germline, CDR1 is SGHRS and CDR2 YFSETQ. V was clipped by 0 bases and J by 3 bases; unmatched bases: 3. The CDR3 loop spans 15 amino acids. Here the CDR3 DNA reads TGCGCCAGCAGCTTGGGGACAGGGGGGCACTACGAGCAGTACTTC. This translates into CASSLGTGGHYEQYF.

This clone was picked up a small number of times. The V and J genes are TRBV7-2 and TRBJ1-5; D unresolved. The CDR3 is 14 residues long. CDR1 is SGHTA and CDR2 is FQGNSA in the germline V gene. V dropped 5 bases and J dropped 2 bases, with 10 bases sitting between them. The CDR3 DNA sequence: TGTGCCAGCAGCCTGAGCGGTGGCAATCAGCCCCAGCATTTT. It yields the protein CASSLSGGNQPQHF.

This clone was seen repeatedly, ten times or more. V gene TRBV29-1 combines with J gene TRBJ2-4, with D tentatively TRBD1 (5 bases). The CDR3 sequence is 18 residues long. Trimming removed 7 bases at V and 0 bases at J, with 25 bases between. Per germline, CDR1 SQVTM and CDR2 ANQGSEA. CDR3 sequence (DNA): TGCAGCGCTTTGACGTCCCCTAGACAGTTTCTAGCCAAAAACATTCAGTACTTC. It encodes CSALTSPRQFLAKNIQYF.

This clone came up a few times. The chain joins TRBV14 to TRBJ1-2, with D unresolved. Trimming pared 4 bases from V and 0 bases from J, leaving 9 bases between. This CDR3 is built from 14 residues. Per germline, CDR1 SGHDN and CDR2 FVKESK. The CDR3: CASSPWTSNYGYTF. The CDR3 DNA reads as TGTGCCAGCAGCCCGTGGACCTCTAACTATGGCTACACCTTC. The whole variable domain, remainder taken from reference TRBV14 and TRBJ1-2, is EAGVTQFPSHSVIEKGQTVTLRCDPISGHDNLYWYRRVMGKEIKFLLHFVKESKQDESGMPNNRFLAERTGGTYSTLKVQPAELEDSGVYFCASSPWTSNYGYTFGSGTRLTVV.

This chain links TRBV4-2 with TRBJ2-1; D possibly corresponds to TRBD1 (6 bases). V dropped 1 base and J dropped 5 bases, with 12 bases sitting between them. The CDR3 runs to 15 residues. Germline V CDR1 and CDR2: LGHNA, YNFKEQ. CDR3 in amino acids: CASSQGQGYHNEQFF. CDR3 DNA sequence: TGTGCCAGCAGCCAAGGGCAGGGGTACCACAATGAGCAGTTCTTC.

This clone has a single count. The chain recombines TRBV5-6 with TRBJ1-6; D not resolved. V was cut by 1 base and J by 6 bases, with 5 bases left in between. The length of the CDR3 is 13 residues. In germline, CDR1 is SGHDT, CDR2 YYEEEE. CDR3 residues: CASSLWGNSPLHF. The CDR3 coding sequence is TGTGCCAGCAGCTTGTGGGGTAATTCACCCCTCCACTTT.

This clone occurred a few times. The rearrangement uses TRBV18 and TRBJ1-1; D is unclear. The CDR3 covers 13 residues. The V end was cut by 2 bases, the J end by 1 base, with 5 bases between. The germline CDR1 and CDR2 sequences are KGHSH and LQKENI. The CDR3 is CASSPSQNTEAFF. CDR3 nucleotides: TGTGCCAGCTCACCATCCCAGAACACTGAAGCTTTCTTT. Filled out from reference TRBV18 and TRBJ1-1, the complete variable domain reads NAGVMQNPRHLVRRRGQEARLRCSPMKGHSHVYWYRQLPEEGLKFMVYLQKENIIDESGMPKERFSAEFPKEGPSILRIQQVVRGDSAAYFCASSPSQNTEAFFGQGTRLTVV.

The chain combines TRBV9 with TRBJ2-1; no clear D gene. CDR3 size: 15 residues. Trimming took off 3 bases at V and 4 bases at J, with 14 bases between the two ends. Germline-derived CDR1 and CDR2 are SGDLS and YYNGEE. This CDR3 is CASSDHSEGYNEQFF. CDR3 bases: TGTGCCAGCAGCGACCACTCCGAAGGGTACAATGAGCAGTTCTTC.

The gene calls are TRBV7-8 and TRBJ1-6, with a tentative D call TRBD1 (5 bases). The germline gives CDR1 SGHVS, CDR2 FQNEAQ. Trimming left V 5 bases short and J 3 bases short, with 14 bases between. The CDR3 covers 16 residues. CDR3 sequence reads: CASSLRGGIYNSPLHF. The CDR3 region has the DNA TGTGCCAGCAGCCTACGTGGGGGAATCTATAATTCACCCCTCCACTTT.

About this clone itself: Other nucleotide sequences in the sample specify the same CDR3. CDR3 in amino acids: CASSLGPNSYEQYF. The CDR3 DNA reads TGTGCCAGCAGCTTAGGTCCCAACTCCTACGAGCAGTACTTC. This chain links TRBV7-9 with TRBJ2-7; no clear D. Germline CDR1 is SEHNR and CDR2 is FQNEAQ (reference sequence). Trimming shortened V by 1 base and J by 0 bases, and 7 bases separated the two germline ends. CDR3 length: 14 residues. Full variable domain (remainder filled in from reference TRBV7-9 and TRBJ2-7): DTGVSQNPRHKITKRGQNVTFRCDPISEHNRLYWYRQTLGQGPEFLTYFQNEAQLEKSRLLSDRFSAERPKGSFSTLEIQRTEQGDSAMYLCASSLGPNSYEQYFGPGTRLTVT.

The chain uses TRBV18 and TRBJ1-1; D is unclear. From germline, CDR1 is KGHSH and CDR2 LQKENI. Trimming removed 6 bases from V and 1 base from J, with 12 bases in between. The length of the CDR3 is 14 residues. The CDR3, as DNA: TGTGCCAGCTCCCTCAGCTTGGGGAACACTGAAGCTTTCTTT. It specifies CASSLSLGNTEAFF.

This clone was seen ten or more times. This chain links TRBV5-4 with TRBJ2-3; D uncertain. This CDR3 has 16 amino acids. The ends were cut back, 0 bases at V and 3 bases at J, with 14 bases in the middle. The V gene's germline CDR1 is SGHNT and CDR2 YYREEE (reference sequence). The CDR3 is CASSLGIPSSTDTQYF. CDR3 coding DNA: TGTGCCAGCAGCTTGGGGATCCCCTCAAGTACAGATACGCAGTATTTT. The full variable domain, its missing parts supplied by reference TRBV5-4 and TRBJ2-3, is ETGVTQSPTHLIKTRGQQVTLRCSSQSGHNTVSWYQQALGQGPQFIFQYYREEENGRGNFPPRFSGLQFPNYSSELNVNALELDDSALYLCASSLGIPSSTDTQYFGPGTRLTVL.

V and J are TRBV7-9 and TRBJ1-5; D not resolved. Germline loops: CDR1 SEHNR, CDR2 FQNEAQ (reference sequence). V lost 5 bases, J lost 0 bases, and 5 bases lay in between. The CDR3 spans 13 residues. In DNA form, the CDR3 reads TGTGCCAGCAGCGTCAGTAGCAATCAGCCCCAGCATTTT. Translation: CASSVSSNQPQHF.

This clone came up a few times. V gene TRBV7-9 combines with J gene TRBJ1-5; TRBD1 aligns across 9 bases. The CDR3 loop spans 16 amino acids. CDR1 is SEHNR and CDR2 is FQNEAQ in the germline V gene (reference sequence). V was clipped by 5 bases and J by 2 bases; unmatched bases: 7. This chain's CDR3 is CASSLTGQGGNQPQHF. The DNA of the CDR3 is TGTGCCAGCAGCCTGACGGGACAGGGTGGCAATCAGCCCCAGCATTTT.

Only one count was recorded for this clone. J is TRBJ2-3 and V is TRBV2; D is unresolved. The CDR3 covers 15 residues. Germline V lookup: CDR1 SNHLY, CDR2 FYNNEI. The V end was cut by 6 bases, the J end by 0 bases, with 13 bases between. The CDR3 DNA follows: TGTGCCAGCAGCCTGGAGCAGGCGAGCACAGATACGCAGTATTTT. This codes for CASSLEQASTDTQYF.

This clone was seen at least ten times. The rearrangement links TRBV7-2 to TRBJ2-1, with 10 nucleotides matching TRBD2. Germline V gives CDR1 SGHTA, CDR2 FQGNSA. J lost 10 bases, V lost 8 bases, and 8 bases had no gene match. The CDR3 is 13 amino acids. CDR3 loop: CASRAGGTLEQFF. Written as DNA, the CDR3 is TGTGCCAGCCGAGCGGGGGGGACCTTGGAGCAGTTCTTC. Full variable domain (remainder filled in from reference TRBV7-2 and TRBJ2-1): GAGVSQSPSNKVTEKGKDVELRCDPISGHTALYWYRQSLGQGLEFLIYFQGNSAPDKSGLPSDRFSAERTGGSVSTLTIQRTQQEDSAVYLCASRAGGTLEQFFGPGTRLTVL.